Listed below are T cell receptor beta chains from one sample, sequenced in a study of T cells after yellow fever vaccination. TCRdb fed the 5' RACE reads into MiXCR, producing one record per CDR3 protein. The sample includes some 350,000 distinct CDR3 sequences, approximately 3.9% seen only once; the top ten take 20% to 25%. The specimen comprised PBMCs, sampled 5 days after the yellow fever booster vaccination. The receptors were sampled from a man aged 18 to 30 who received the YFV17D yellow fever vaccine. Each CDR3 is given with its conserved first and last residue. The D gene is left open where the match is weak. Part of the rows lack a size; the others show once, few, many or a class for expanded clones.

V gene,D gene,J gene,clone size,CDR3 DNA,CDR3 protein
TRBV30,TRBD2,TRBJ2-1,few,TGTGCCTGGACCGGGGGGGCGGCCTACAATGAGCAGTTCTTC,CAWTGGAAYNEQFF
TRBV29-1,TRBD2,TRBJ2-5,-,TGCAGCGTTCCCGGGAGGAGTCAAAGGGAGACCCAGTACTTC,CSVPGRSQRETQYF
TRBV12-3/TRBV12-4,-,TRBJ1-1,many,TGTGCCAGCAGTATGGAACCACTCAGGAGCACTGAAGCTTTCTTT,CASSMEPLRSTEAFF
TRBV3-1,-,TRBJ1-1,few,TGTGCCAGCAGCCTAGTCGGCCCGGACACTGAAGCTTTCTTT,CASSLVGPDTEAFF
TRBV11-2,-,TRBJ1-1,many,TGTGCCAGCAGCCCCAGGGATTTGAACACTGAAGCTTTCTTT,CASSPRDLNTEAFF
TRBV27,-,TRBJ2-1,-,TGTGCCAGCAGTTTATCCGCTACGAATGAGCAGTTCTTC,CASSLSATNEQFF
TRBV6-4,TRBD1,TRBJ1-2,many,TGTGCCAGCAGTGACTCCCCCGGGCAGGGGGCAGAGAGCTACACCTTC,CASSDSPGQGAESYTF
TRBV18,-,TRBJ2-7,many,TGTGCCAGCTCACCACCGGCCAGGACGTCCTACGAGCAGTACTTC,CASSPPARTSYEQYF
TRBV19,-,TRBJ1-1,few,TGTGCCAGTAGCTTTCAAGCGGGCGAAGCTTTCTTT,CASSFQAGEAFF
TRBV6-5,TRBD2,TRBJ2-3,few,TGTGCCAGCAGTTTAGCCAGCGGGGGTGGAGCTACGCAGTATTTT,CASSLASGGGATQYF
TRBV12-3/TRBV12-4,TRBD1,TRBJ2-2,few,TGTGCCAGCAGCACTGAACACAGGGGGCAGTACACCGGGGAGCTGTTTTTT,CASSTEHRGQYTGELFF
TRBV7-6,-,TRBJ2-3,many,TGTGCCAGCAGCCCCGACAGCGCAGATACGCAGTATTTT,CASSPDSADTQYF
TRBV20-1,TRBD2,TRBJ2-1,few,TGCAGTGCTAGGAAGACTAGCGGGGGAATCAATGAGCAGTTCTTC,CSARKTSGGINEQFF
TRBV4-1,-,TRBJ1-5,few,TGCGCCAGCAGCCAAGGGACCGGGACTCGAGATCAGCCCCAGCATTTT,CASSQGTGTRDQPQHF
TRBV19,TRBD1,TRBJ1-5,few,TGTGCCAGTACCGGCTACCCAGGGGGCGCGGGGCAGCCCCAGCATTTT,CASTGYPGGAGQPQHF
TRBV27,-,TRBJ2-6,-,TGTGCCAGCAGTAGCAGGTACAGGCCTGGGGCCAACGTCCTGACTTTC,CASSSRYRPGANVLTF
TRBV6-2/TRBV6-3,TRBD1,TRBJ1-1,-,TGTGCCAGCAGTTTCTGGACAGGGAGGGGCACTGAAGCTTTCTTT,CASSFWTGRGTEAFF
TRBV20-1,TRBD2,TRBJ2-7,many,TGCAGTGCTCTGTCCGGGGAGGGCTACGAGCAGTACTTC,CSALSGEGYEQYF
TRBV6-5,TRBD1,TRBJ2-2,many,TGTGCCAGCAGTGCCGTCGGGACAGGGGCGGGCGGGGAGCTGTTTTTT,CASSAVGTGAGGELFF
TRBV4-2,-,TRBJ2-3,many,TGTGCCAGCAGCCCCCGGCCGGGGTTCGATACGCAGTATTTT,CASSPRPGFDTQYF
TRBV5-1,-,TRBJ2-5,few,TGCGCCAGCAGCTTGGCAGCTAGCAGTGAAGAGACCCAGTACTTC,CASSLAASSEETQYF
TRBV14,-,TRBJ2-2,-,TGTGCCAGCAGCCAAGGGACGGGACTGCCGAACACCGGGGAGCTGTTTTTT,CASSQGTGLPNTGELFF
TRBV5-1,-,TRBJ2-5,few,TGCGCCAGCGGAGGACACCTACAAGAGACCCAGTACTTC,CASGGHLQETQYF
TRBV5-1,-,TRBJ2-3,-,TGCGCCAGCATGTCCGACGGACGGCCTAGCACAGATACGCAGTATTTT,CASMSDGRPSTDTQYF
TRBV5-4,TRBD2,TRBJ2-5,few,TGTGCCAGCAGCTTTTCATTGCGGGGGGGTGGAGAGACCCAGTACTTC,CASSFSLRGGGETQYF
TRBV28,-,TRBJ1-1,-,TGTGCCAGCAGTTTGACCCACTCGAACACTGAAGCTTTCTTT,CASSLTHSNTEAFF
TRBV7-2,-,TRBJ2-5,few,TGTGCCAGCAGGAGGCAGGGCCAAGAGACCCAGTACTTC,CASRRQGQETQYF
TRBV29-1,-,TRBJ2-1,few,TGCAGCGTTGACGCCACAGGGAGCATATACAATGAGCAGTTCTTC,CSVDATGSIYNEQFF
TRBV30,TRBD1,TRBJ1-2,-,TGTGCCTGGATGGGGACAGGGAATGGCTACACCTTC,CAWMGTGNGYTF
TRBV4-1,-,TRBJ1-2,-,TGCGCCAGCAGCCAAGATCCCCAACGGGGGTACTATGGCTACACCTTC,CASSQDPQRGYYGYTF
TRBV20-1,-,TRBJ1-1,-,TGCAGTGCGGCGGAGGACACTGAAGCTTTCTTT,CSAAEDTEAFF
TRBV15,TRBD1,TRBJ2-5,-,TGTGCCACCAGCAGAGATTGGACAGGGACAAGGGAGACCCAGTACTTC,CATSRDWTGTRETQYF
TRBV27,-,TRBJ1-6,-,TGTGCCAGCAGTCCCCGCGGGGGGTCTGGTTCACCCCTCCACTTT,CASSPRGGSGSPLHF
TRBV7-3,TRBD2,TRBJ2-3,-,TGTGCCAGCAGCCCCCGGCGACTAGCGATGACAGATACGCAGTATTTT,CASSPRRLAMTDTQYF
TRBV3-1,TRBD1,TRBJ1-2,-,TGTGCCAGCAGCCAAGAGGGACAGTACTATGGCTACACCTTC,CASSQEGQYYGYTF
TRBV7-2,-,TRBJ2-2,many,TGTGCCAGCAGCTTAGGCAGACTCGACCGGGAGCTGTTTTTT,CASSLGRLDRELFF
TRBV14,-,TRBJ2-6,many,TGTGCCAGCAGCCCTCGGACTACGGGATCTGGGGCCAACGTCCTGACTTTC,CASSPRTTGSGANVLTF
TRBV29-1,-,TRBJ2-7,few,TGCAGCGTCTCAGACCGGAGCTCCTACGAGCAGTACTTC,CSVSDRSSYEQYF
TRBV28,-,TRBJ2-7,-,TGTGCCAGCCTGGACAGACCCTACGAGCAGTACTTC,CASLDRPYEQYF
TRBV6-2/TRBV6-3,-,TRBJ1-6,many,TGTGCCAGCACCGATCCGAATTCACCCCTCCACTTT,CASTDPNSPLHF
TRBV18,-,TRBJ2-1,few,TGTGCCAGCTCACCAGAGGGGGGCCAGGATGAGCAGTTCTTC,CASSPEGGQDEQFF
TRBV9,-,TRBJ1-1,few,TGTGCCAGCAGCCCATTAGGGTTTGAAGCTTTCTTT,CASSPLGFEAFF
TRBV7-6,-,TRBJ2-1,-,TGTGCCAGCAGCTTAGTCCCCTGGGCAGGCTGCTGCAATGAGCAGTTCTTC,CASSLVPWAGCCNEQFF
TRBV5-1,-,TRBJ1-1,-,TGCGCCAGCGGGAAGATCAACTCGAACACTGAAGCTTTCTTT,CASGKINSNTEAFF
TRBV6-5,-,TRBJ1-2,few,TGTGCCAGCAGTTACTGGGGGGGCGAGGATGGCTACACCTTC,CASSYWGGEDGYTF
TRBV12-3/TRBV12-4,-,TRBJ2-4,many,TGTGCCAGCAGTTGGACAGCTTTCAAAAACATTCAGTACTTC,CASSWTAFKNIQYF
TRBV5-1,-,TRBJ2-3,few,TGCGCCAGCAGCTTTAACAGAGGCTCAGATACGCAGTATTTT,CASSFNRGSDTQYF
TRBV7-9,-,TRBJ1-3,many,TGTGCCAGCAGCTTAGGAGGCAGGTCTGGAAACACCATATATTTT,CASSLGGRSGNTIYF
TRBV9,-,TRBJ2-1,few,TGTGCCAGCAGCGGACTCGGGGATGAGCAGTTCTTC,CASSGLGDEQFF
TRBV7-2,-,TRBJ2-7,-,TGTGCCAGCAGCTTATGGAGCTACGAGCAGTACTTC,CASSLWSYEQYF
TRBV20-1,-,TRBJ1-2,many,TGCAGTGTCCACGCTAACTATGGCTACACCTTC,CSVHANYGYTF
TRBV29-1,-,TRBJ2-3,-,TGCAGCGTGCCGGGACCGAGAACAGATACGCAGTATTTT,CSVPGPRTDTQYF